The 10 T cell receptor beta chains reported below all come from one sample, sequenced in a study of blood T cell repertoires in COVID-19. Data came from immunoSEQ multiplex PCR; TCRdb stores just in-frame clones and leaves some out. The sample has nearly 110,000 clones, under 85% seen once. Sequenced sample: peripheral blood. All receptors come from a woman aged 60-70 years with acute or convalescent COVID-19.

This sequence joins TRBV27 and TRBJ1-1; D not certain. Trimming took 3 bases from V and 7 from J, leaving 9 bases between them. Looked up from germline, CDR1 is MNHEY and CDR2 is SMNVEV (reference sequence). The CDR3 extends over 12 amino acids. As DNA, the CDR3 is TGTGCCAGCAGTTTCTCGGGGAGTGAAGCTTTCTTT. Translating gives CASSFSGSEAFF.

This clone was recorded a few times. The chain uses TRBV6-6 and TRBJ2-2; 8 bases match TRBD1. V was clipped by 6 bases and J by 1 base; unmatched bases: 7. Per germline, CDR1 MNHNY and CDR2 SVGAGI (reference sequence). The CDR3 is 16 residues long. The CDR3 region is CASSTGQGGNTGELFF. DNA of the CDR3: TGTGCCAGCAGCACTGGACAGGGAGGGAACACCGGGGAGCTGTTTTTT.

DNA of the CDR3: TGTGCCAGCAGCGCGCGTTCCAGGGAGGGACATGGCTACACCTTC. This translates into CASSARSREGHGYTF. The chain uses TRBV9 and TRBJ1-2; D possibly corresponds to TRBD1 (5 bases). This CDR3 comprises 15 residues. The ends were cut back, 3 bases at V and 6 bases at J, with 18 bases in the middle. The V gene's germline CDR1 is SGDLS and CDR2 YYNGEE. Based on the CDR3 plus reference TRBV9 and TRBJ1-2, the full variable domain is DSGVTQTPKHLITATGQRVTLRCSPRSGDLSVYWYQQSLDQGLQFLIQYYNGEERAKGNILERFSAQQFPDLHSELNLSSLELGDSALYFCASSARSREGHGYTFGSGTRLTVV.

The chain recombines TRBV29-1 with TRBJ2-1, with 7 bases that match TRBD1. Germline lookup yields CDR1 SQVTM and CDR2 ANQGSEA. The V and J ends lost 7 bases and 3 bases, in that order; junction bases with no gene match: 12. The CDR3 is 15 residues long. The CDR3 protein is CSASGTEIHYNEQFF. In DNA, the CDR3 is TGCAGCGCATCCGGGACAGAGATTCACTACAATGAGCAGTTCTTC.

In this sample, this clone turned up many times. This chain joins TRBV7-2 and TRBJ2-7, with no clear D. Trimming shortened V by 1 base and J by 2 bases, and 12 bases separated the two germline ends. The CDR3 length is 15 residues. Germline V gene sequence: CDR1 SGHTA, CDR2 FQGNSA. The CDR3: CASSLVRIMAYEQYF. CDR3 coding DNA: TGTGCCAGCAGCTTAGTCAGGATTATGGCCTACGAGCAGTACTTC.

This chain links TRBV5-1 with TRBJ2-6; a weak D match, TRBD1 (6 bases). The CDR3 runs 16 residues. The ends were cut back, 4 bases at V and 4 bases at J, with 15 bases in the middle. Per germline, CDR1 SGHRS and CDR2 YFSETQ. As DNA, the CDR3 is TGCGCCAGCAGCGCAGGTCCGGGACAAGGGGCCAACGTCCTGACTTTC. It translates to CASSAGPGQGANVLTF.

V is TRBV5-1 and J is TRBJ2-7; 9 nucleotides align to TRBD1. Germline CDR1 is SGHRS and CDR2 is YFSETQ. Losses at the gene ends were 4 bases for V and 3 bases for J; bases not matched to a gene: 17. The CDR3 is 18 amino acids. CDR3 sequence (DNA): TGCGCCAGCAGCACTGGGGACAGGGTTAGATCATCAAACTACGAGCAGTACTTC. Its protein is CASSTGDRVRSSNYEQYF.

DNA of the CDR3: TGTGCCATCAGTGATCCTAGCGGGATTAAAGAGACCCAGTACTTC. This translates into CAISDPSGIKETQYF. This chain uses TRBV10-3 with TRBJ2-5; 9 nucleotides line up with TRBD2. The CDR3 loop spans 15 amino acids. V was pared by 3 bases and J by 3 bases, with 5 bases of the junction left unmatched. Germline loops: CDR1 ENHRY, CDR2 SYGVKD.

CDR3 DNA: TGTGCCAGCACGCCAGGACTAGCGGTCTACAATGAGCAGTTCTTC. Its translation: CASTPGLAVYNEQFF. The chain combines TRBV6-5 with TRBJ2-1, with 10 bases matching TRBD2. Trimming took 7 bases from V and 3 from J; bases not matched to a gene: 6. The CDR3 has 15 residues. Germline CDR1 and CDR2: MNHEY and SVGAGI.

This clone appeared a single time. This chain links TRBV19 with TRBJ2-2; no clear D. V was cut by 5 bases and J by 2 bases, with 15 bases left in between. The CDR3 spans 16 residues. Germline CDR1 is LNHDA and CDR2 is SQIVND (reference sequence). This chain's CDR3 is CASSPLLDSNTGELFF. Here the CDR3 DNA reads TGTGCCAGTAGTCCCCTCTTAGACTCTAACACCGGGGAGCTGTTTTTT.